The 23 T cell receptor beta chains in this list originate from one sample, sequenced in a study of T cell repertoires in cytomegalovirus infection. MiXCR, applied by TCRdb to the reads, yields one record per CDR3 protein. The table shows roughly 760,000 distinct CDR3 sequences, with roughly 35% occurring only once. Sequenced input: PBMCs. These receptors all come from a human donor in good health (CMV status not recorded). Some clones in this sample may be carry-over from other donors' samples.

This clonotype was seen ten or more times. The chain employs TRBV7-8 and TRBJ2-1; 8 bases are a match to TRBD2. V lost 6 bases, J lost 0 bases, and 7 bases stayed unmatched. The CDR3 consists of 16 residues. Germline lookup yields CDR1 SGHVS and CDR2 FQNEAQ. CDR3 in amino acids: CASRLSGTSSYNEQFF. In nucleotides, the CDR3 is TGTGCCAGCAGACTTAGCGGGACCAGCTCCTACAATGAGCAGTTCTTC.

This clonotype was detected a few times. This chain uses TRBV7-9 with TRBJ1-2, with 7 bases fitting TRBD1. With V trimmed by 10 bases and J by 4 bases, 21 bases remained unmatched. This CDR3 spans 17 amino acids. The germline V gene encodes CDR1 SEHNR and CDR2 FQNEAQ (reference sequence). Here the CDR3 reads CATLIPEQGGTVYGYTF. The DNA for the CDR3 is TGTGCCACCCTCATCCCCGAACAAGGGGGCACGGTCTATGGCTACACCTTC. Supplemented by reference TRBV7-9 and TRBJ1-2, the full variable domain reads DTGVSQNPRHKITKRGQNVTFRCDPISEHNRLYWYRQTLGQGPEFLTYFQNEAQLEKSRLLSDRFSAERPKGSFSTLEIQRTEQGDSAMYLCATLIPEQGGTVYGYTFGSGTRLTVV.

The V and J genes are TRBV6-1 and TRBJ1-5; 12 nucleotides line up with TRBD1. This CDR3 has 16 amino acids. Germline V gives CDR1 MNHNS, CDR2 SASEGT. V dropped 1 base and J dropped 7; count of bases not matched to a gene: 5. DNA of the CDR3: TGTGCCAGCAGTGAAGAAACCGGGACAGGGGGCCAGCCCCAGCATTTT. This translates into CASSEETGTGGQPQHF.

The J gene is TRBJ1-5, the V gene TRBV10-1; D remains unclear. Deletions cut 3 bases from V and 0 bases from J, with 9 bases between. Germline V gives CDR1 WNHNN, CDR2 SYGVQD (reference sequence). The CDR3 spans 15 residues. The CDR3 DNA reads TGCGCCAGCAGTGATCCTGCAAATAGCAATCAGCCCCAGCATTTT. It is translated as CASSDPANSNQPQHF.

The chain has TRBV20-1 and TRBJ2-7; unclear D gene. Germline CDR1 reads DFQATT; CDR2 reads SNEGSKA (reference sequence). The CDR3 totals 14 residues. With 0 bases removed from V and 0 bases from J, the gap between germline ends came to 9 bases. Here the CDR3 reads CSARDRVHSYEQYF. The CDR3 DNA reads TGCAGTGCTAGAGATCGTGTTCACTCCTACGAGCAGTACTTC.

At least ten counts were recorded for this clonotype. The chain couples TRBV7-2 to TRBJ1-4, with TRBD1 identical over 7 bases. Trimming cost V 3 bases and J 8 bases; bases outside gene matches: 9. CDR1 and CDR2 from the germline V gene are SGHTA and FQGNSA. The CDR3 consists of 15 residues. CDR3 DNA: TGTGCCAGCAGCTTCGTTTCCAGGGGGAGCGAAAAACTGTTTTTT. It codes for CASSFVSRGSEKLFF.

There are a few counts of this clonotype. The chain joins TRBV6-1 to TRBJ2-1; D is possibly TRBD2 (5 bases). Deletions cut 7 bases from V and 1 base from J, with 11 bases between. In germline, CDR1 is MNHNS, CDR2 SASEGT. CDR3 length equals 14 residues. The CDR3 is CASTGGPSYNEQFF. The CDR3 bases are TGTGCCAGCACTGGCGGGCCTTCCTACAATGAGCAGTTCTTC.

This clonotype has a handful of counts. The V call is TRBV28, the J call TRBJ1-1; tentatively, D is TRBD1 (5 bases). The CDR3 is 15 residues long. Germline assignment: CDR1 MDHEN and CDR2 SYDVKM. V dropped 4 bases and J dropped 4 bases, with 16 bases sitting between them. CDR3 sequence: CASSSSGEGTTEAFF. In nucleotides, the CDR3 is TGTGCCAGCAGTTCCTCCGGGGAGGGGACCACTGAAGCTTTCTTT.

This chain uses TRBV7-2 with TRBJ2-3, with D perhaps matching TRBD2 (5 bases). V lost 7 bases and J lost 3, with 17 bases in between. There are 15 residues in the CDR3. In germline, CDR1 is SGHTA, CDR2 FQGNSA. The CDR3 reads CASKNRLAFTDTQYF. The CDR3 DNA sequence: TGTGCCAGCAAAAATAGGCTAGCTTTTACAGATACGCAGTATTTT.

The rearrangement links TRBV6-1 to TRBJ2-7; D uncertain. The CDR3 sequence is 16 residues long. From germline, CDR1 is MNHNS and CDR2 SASEGT. Trimming removed 5 bases at V and 4 bases at J, with 21 bases between. Here the CDR3 reads CASSYRRTQQTYEQYF. DNA for the CDR3: TGTGCCAGCAGTTACCGAAGGACCCAACAAACTTACGAGCAGTACTTC.

This clonotype came up once. V usage is TRBV4-2 and J usage is TRBJ2-5; the D gene is possibly TRBD2 (5 bases). Germline CDR1 and CDR2: LGHNA and YNFKEQ. The ends were cut back, 0 bases at V and 0 bases at J, with 11 bases in the middle. This CDR3 comprises 16 residues. CDR3: CASSQDDASYQETQYF. The CDR3 coding sequence is TGTGCCAGCAGCCAAGACGACGCTAGCTACCAAGAGACCCAGTACTTC.

This clonotype has only a few counts. The V and J genes are TRBV4-2 and TRBJ2-3; 11 bases match TRBD1. The junction had 7 bases not matched to a gene; V was cut back by 7 bases and J by 4 bases. The germline V gene has CDR1 LGHNA and CDR2 YNFKEQ. This CDR3 is 15 amino acids long. CDR3: CASTRTGGAPDTQYF. The CDR3 DNA follows: TGTGCCAGCACTCGGACAGGGGGCGCCCCAGATACGCAGTATTTT.

This clonotype was recorded a few times. The rearrangement links TRBV4-1 to TRBJ1-1, with D maybe TRBD1 (6 bases). CDR3 size: 15 residues. The V gene lost 5 bases and the J gene lost 4 bases, with 17 bases spanning the gap. CDR1 is MGHRA and CDR2 is YSYEKL in the germline V gene. The CDR3 coding sequence is TGCGCCAGCAGCTTCCTGAGGGGGGGAAGCACTGAAGCTTTCTTT. Translation: CASSFLRGGSTEAFF.

This clonotype was counted ten times or more. V gene TRBV7-2 combines with J gene TRBJ2-1, with 7 bases identical to TRBD1. This CDR3 region has 15 residues. After removal of 6 bases from V and 0 bases from J, the junction contained 5 bases not matched to a gene. CDR1 SGHTA and CDR2 FQGNSA come from the germline V gene. As DNA, the CDR3 is TGTGCCAGCAGTTCCGGGACAGCCTCCTACAATGAGCAGTTCTTC. Translated, it gives CASSSGTASYNEQFF.

This clonotype occurred a few times. An end of the junction does not agree with germline; a read error may underlie this. The chain couples TRBV7-6 to TRBJ2-1; TRBD1 aligns across 7 bases. There are 12 residues in the CDR3. CDR1 is SGHVS and CDR2 is FNYEAQ in the germline V gene. This CDR3 is CASSYRGGEQFF. CDR3 coding DNA: TGTGCTAGCAGCTACAGGGGCGGTGAGCAGTTCTTC.

This clonotype has only one observation. This sequence joins TRBV7-3 and TRBJ1-1; no clear D. The CDR3 runs to 15 residues. V lost 1 base, J lost 1 base, and 10 bases lay in between. Germline V lookup: CDR1 SGHTA, CDR2 FQGTGA. CDR3 in DNA: TGTGCCAGCAGCTTAATAGGGCCCCCGAACACTGAAGCTTTCTTT. This sequence encodes CASSLIGPPNTEAFF.

Ten or more counts support this clonotype. The V call is TRBV6-5, the J call TRBJ2-3; D is possibly TRBD1 (6 bases). This CDR3 spans 13 amino acids. The V end lost 2 bases, the J end lost 4 bases, and 7 bases lay between the germline ends. The germline V gene encodes CDR1 MNHEY and CDR2 SVGAGI. CDR3 DNA sequence: TGTGCCAGCAGTTACGGGGGCGCAGATACGCAGTATTTT. It yields the protein CASSYGGADTQYF.

This rearrangement joins TRBV28 to TRBJ2-1; tentatively, D is TRBD1 or TRBD2 (5 bases each). Germline assignment: CDR1 MDHEN and CDR2 SYDVKM. CDR3 length: 15 residues. Trimming took 2 bases from V and 5 from J, leaving 13 bases between them. CDR3 loop: CASSLIARGHNEQFF. The DNA for the CDR3 is TGTGCCAGCAGTTTAATAGCGAGGGGCCACAATGAGCAGTTCTTC.

The sample holds a few counts of this clonotype. The chain has TRBV6-5 and TRBJ1-2, with 10 bases lining up with TRBD1. V shed 6 bases and J 12 bases; nucleotides not matched to a gene: 10. This CDR3 contains 13 residues. Germline V gives CDR1 MNHEY, CDR2 SVGAGI. CDR3 DNA sequence: TGTGCCAGCAGACCCCCGACCGGGACAGGGGACACCTTC. Protein sequence: CASRPPTGTGDTF.

The chain employs TRBV28 and TRBJ2-3; no clear D. Germline CDR1 MDHEN, CDR2 SYDVKM. This CDR3 comprises 14 residues. Between the trimmed V and J ends, which lost 7 bases and 2 bases, there was a span of 13 bases. The CDR3 protein is CASNWNSLTDTQYF. CDR3 bases: TGTGCCAGCAATTGGAACAGTCTCACAGATACGCAGTATTTT.

V and J are TRBV27 and TRBJ2-5; D might be TRBD1 (6 bases). Trimming stripped 2 bases from V and 3 bases from J, with 10 bases between. This CDR3 contains 14 residues. Germline-derived CDR1 and CDR2 are MNHEY and SMNVEV (reference sequence). The CDR3 region has the DNA TGTGCCAGCAGTTTAGGGAACAGGGAAGAGACCCAGTACTTC. Translating gives CASSLGNREETQYF.

This clonotype was recorded a few times. V usage is TRBV27 and J usage is TRBJ1-2, with D possibly matching TRBD1 (5 bases). Trimming took 5 bases from V and 4 from J, leaving 11 bases between them. This CDR3 has 13 residues. The germline V gene has CDR1 MNHEY and CDR2 SMNVEV (reference sequence). CDR3 residues: CASSARDFYGYTF. CDR3 nucleotides: TGTGCCAGCAGTGCCAGGGATTTCTATGGCTACACCTTC.

This clonotype appeared many times. The chain uses TRBV6-1 and TRBJ1-2; TRBD1 aligns across 8 bases. J gave up 7 bases and V 2 bases, and 6 bases lay outside the gene matches. CDR1 and CDR2 from the germline V gene are MNHNS and SASEGT. CDR3 length equals 14 residues. CDR3: CASSERRGLGGYTF. The CDR3 DNA follows: TGTGCCAGCAGTGAACGCAGGGGGCTTGGTGGCTACACCTTC.